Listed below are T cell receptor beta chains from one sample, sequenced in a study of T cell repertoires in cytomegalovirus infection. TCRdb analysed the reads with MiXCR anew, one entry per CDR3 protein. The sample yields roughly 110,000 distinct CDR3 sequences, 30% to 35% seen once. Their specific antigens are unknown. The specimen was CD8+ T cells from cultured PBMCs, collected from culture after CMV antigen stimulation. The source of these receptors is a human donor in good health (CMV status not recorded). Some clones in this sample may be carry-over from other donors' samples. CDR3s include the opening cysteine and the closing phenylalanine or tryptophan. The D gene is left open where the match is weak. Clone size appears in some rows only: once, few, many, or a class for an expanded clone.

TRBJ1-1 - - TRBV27 TGTGCCACCTCATTAACGGTTGATGATTTGAACACTGAAGCTTTCTTT CATSLTVDDLNTEAFF
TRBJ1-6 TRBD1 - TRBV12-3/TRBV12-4 TGTGCCAGCAGTTTCAACCCACAGGGGCACCTGAAGCCTGTGGATTCACCCCTCCACTTT CASSFNPQGHLKPVDSPLHF
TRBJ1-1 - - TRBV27 TGTGCCAGCAGTTTATCGGAGGGGACTGAAGCTTTCTTT CASSLSEGTEAFF
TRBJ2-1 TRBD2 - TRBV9 TGTGCCAGCAGCGTAGATCCGGGGGGGCTGAATGAGCAGTTCTTC CASSVDPGGLNEQFF
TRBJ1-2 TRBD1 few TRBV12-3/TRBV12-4 TGTGCCAGCAGGGAGGGACAGGGACTCTATGGCTACACCTTC CASREGQGLYGYTF
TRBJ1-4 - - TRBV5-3 TGTGCCAGCAGGGGCAGCCTAAATGAAAAACTGTTTTTT CASRGSLNEKLFF
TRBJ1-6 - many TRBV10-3 TGTGCCATCAGTGAGTCACCTTTGGGGGAATCGGCCCTCCACTTT CAISESPLGESALHF
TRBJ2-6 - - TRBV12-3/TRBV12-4 TGTGCCAGCAGTCCCTCGTTCAGGGCGGCTGGGGCCAACGTCCTGACTTTC CASSPSFRAAGANVLTF
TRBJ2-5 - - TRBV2 TGTGCCAGCACCCAAACGGGGGACAGAGAAGAGACCCAGTACTTC CASTQTGDREETQYF
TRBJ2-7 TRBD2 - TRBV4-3 TGCGCCAGCAGCCAAGATGTGACTAGCTACTCCTACGAGCAGTACTTC CASSQDVTSYSYEQYF
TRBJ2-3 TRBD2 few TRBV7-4 TGTGCCAGCAGCCCCCAACTAGCGGGGGGGATGTTGGATACGCAGTATTTT CASSPQLAGGMLDTQYF
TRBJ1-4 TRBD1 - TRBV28 TGTGCCAGCAGTTTCAGGGGGCGGGTATTTGCAACTAATGAAAAACTGTTTTTT CASSFRGRVFATNEKLFF
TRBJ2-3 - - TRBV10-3 TGTGCCATCAGTGGGCCCTGGGGTGTAGATACGCAGTATTTT CAISGPWGVDTQYF
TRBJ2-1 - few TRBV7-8 TGTGCCAGCAGCTCCCGACTCCAAAGGAGCGCGAATGAGCAGTTCTTC CASSSRLQRSANEQFF
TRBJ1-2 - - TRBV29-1 TGCAGCGCAGCCGGCGGACCGCTATCTAACTATGGCTACACCTTC CSAAGGPLSNYGYTF
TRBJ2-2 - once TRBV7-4 TGTGCCAGCAGAGGGGATGTAACCCTTGCGCCGGACAGACGGGGGGAGCTGTTTTTT CASRGDVTLAPDRRGELFF
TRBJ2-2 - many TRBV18 TGTGCCAGCTCACCACAGACAGGATCTAACACCGGGGAGCTGTTTTTT CASSPQTGSNTGELFF
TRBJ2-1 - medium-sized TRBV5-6 TGTGCCAGCAGCTGGGCCTCTAGTAGCTCCTACAATGAGCAGTTCTTC CASSWASSSSYNEQFF
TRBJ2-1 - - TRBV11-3 TGTGCCAGCAGCTTAACGGACAGCGATGGGCGGGGGTCCTACAATGAGCAGTTCTTC CASSLTDSDGRGSYNEQFF
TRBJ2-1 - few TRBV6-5 TGTGCCAGCAGTTACTCGGGGGGGCCCAGGGATGAGCAGTTCTTC CASSYSGGPRDEQFF
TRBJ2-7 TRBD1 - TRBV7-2 TGTGCCAGCAGCGCCCAACAGGGGTACGAGCAGTACTTC CASSAQQGYEQYF
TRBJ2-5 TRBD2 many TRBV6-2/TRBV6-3 TGTGCCAGCAGCCACCGGGGGACTAGCGGGGTCCAAGAGACCCAGTACTTC CASSHRGTSGVQETQYF
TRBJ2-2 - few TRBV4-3 TGCGCCAGCAGCCAAGATAGCAGGGGCACCGGGGAGCTGTTTTTT CASSQDSRGTGELFF
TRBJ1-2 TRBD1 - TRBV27 TGTGCCAGCAGTTTAGGGACAGGGGGCTCCCCCTATGGCTACACCTTC CASSLGTGGSPYGYTF
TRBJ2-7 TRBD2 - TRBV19 TGTGCCAGTAGTATGGGGGACTATACCTACGAGCAGTACTTC CASSMGDYTYEQYF
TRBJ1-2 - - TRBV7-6 TGTGCCAGCAGCTTAGGCGGCACCAGCTATGGCTACACCTTC CASSLGGTSYGYTF
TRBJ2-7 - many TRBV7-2 TGTGCCAGCAGCTTAGAGGGGGGGGGACAATACGAGCAGTACTTC CASSLEGGGQYEQYF
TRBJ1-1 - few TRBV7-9 TGTGCCAGCAGCACGACAGAAAAAAACACTGAAGCTTTCTTT CASSTTEKNTEAFF
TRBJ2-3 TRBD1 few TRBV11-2 TGTGCCAGCAGCCATCAGGGGGCTGCTAGCACAGATACGCAGTATTTT CASSHQGAASTDTQYF
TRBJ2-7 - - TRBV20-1 TGCAGTGCTAGAGAATCGGAGACAAGCTCCTACTACGAGCAGTACTTC CSARESETSSYYEQYF
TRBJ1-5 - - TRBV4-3 TGCGCCAGCAGCCAAGTTTGGGACACATATCAGCCCCAGCATTTT CASSQVWDTYQPQHF
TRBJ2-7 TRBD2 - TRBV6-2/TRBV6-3 TGTGCCAGCACAAGCGGGGGAGACGAGCAGTACTTC CASTSGGDEQYF
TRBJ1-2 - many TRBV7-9 TGTGCCAGCAGCCTAGACTGGACAGAGAGTGCTGGCTACACCTTC CASSLDWTESAGYTF
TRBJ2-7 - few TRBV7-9 TGTGCCAGCAGCGCCAGTCTTGGCTACGAGCAGTACTTC CASSASLGYEQYF
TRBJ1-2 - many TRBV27 TGTGCCAGCAGTTTTGGAGGAGGGGGGTATGGCTACACCTTC CASSFGGGGYGYTF
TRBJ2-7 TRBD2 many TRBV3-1 TGTGCCAGCAGCCCCTCTGGACTAGCGGGGGCCGGAGAGCAGTACTTC CASSPSGLAGAGEQYF
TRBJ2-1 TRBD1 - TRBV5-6 TGTGCCAGCAGCATGGGGACCGGGACAGAGTACAATGAGCAGTTCTTC CASSMGTGTEYNEQFF
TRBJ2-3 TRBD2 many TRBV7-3 TGTGCCAGCAGCGCGGGGGGCGGAAGCACAGATACGCAGTATTTT CASSAGGGSTDTQYF
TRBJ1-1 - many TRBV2 TGTGCCAGCAGTGTGGAGGCGGCAGCTTTCTTT CASSVEAAAFF
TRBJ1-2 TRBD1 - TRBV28 TGTGCCAGCAGTTACAGGGGCAACTATGGCTACACCTTC CASSYRGNYGYTF
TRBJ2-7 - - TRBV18 TGTGCCAGCTCACCCGAGGCATCCCCCTTCTACGAGCAGTACTTC CASSPEASPFYEQYF
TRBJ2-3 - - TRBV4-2 TGTGCCAGCAGCACCCTAGTTTCTAGCACAGATACGCAGTATTTT CASSTLVSSTDTQYF
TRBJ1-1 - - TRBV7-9 TGTGCCAGCAGCTTACCCGAGGGCGAAGATCTGAAAGCTTTCTTT CASSLPEGEDLKAFF